These T cell receptor beta chains were read from a single sample in a study of a mutant IDH1 vaccine in newly diagnosed glioma. Using immunoSEQ multiplex PCR, the repertoire was profiled, and TCRdb retains in-frame clones only, with some absent. The sample carries 85,000 to 100,000 clones, roughly 80% recorded once. The input for sequencing was PBMCs, taken from a glioma patient treated with radiotherapy, temozolomide or both. Every receptor here comes from a woman aged 45-59 years with glioma. CDR3s include the opening cysteine and the closing phenylalanine or tryptophan. D genes are given only for firm matches. Part of the rows lack a size; the others show once, few, many or a class for expanded clones.

clone size	V gene	D gene	J gene	CDR3 protein	CDR3 DNA
-	TRBV5-1	TRBD2	TRBJ2-1	CASRSSGDYNEQFF	TGCGCCAGCAGGTCTAGCGGGGATTACAATGAGCAGTTCTTC
-	TRBV5-1	TRBD1	TRBJ2-7	CASSGGQGGVSYEQYF	TGCGCCAGCAGCGGGGGACAGGGGGGGGTCTCCTACGAGCAGTACTTC
-	TRBV29-1	-	TRBJ2-5	CSVQPLDSVWYF	TGCAGCGTTCAGCCCCTGGACTCAGTTTGGTACTTC
-	TRBV13	TRBD2	TRBJ2-1	CASSLFGTSGEDEQFF	TGTGCCAGCAGCCTCTTCGGGACTAGCGGGGAAGATGAGCAGTTCTTC
-	TRBV11-1	TRBD2	TRBJ2-3	CASSLSGGAGSVDTQYF	TGTGCCAGCAGCCTTAGCGGGGGGGCCGGGTCCGTGGATACGCAGTATTTT
-	TRBV7-9	-	TRBJ2-3	CASSFQGYTDTQYF	TGTGCCAGCAGCTTCCAAGGATACACAGATACGCAGTATTTT
-	TRBV6-6	-	TRBJ2-3	CASSYGQNTDTQYF	TGTGCCAGTAGCTACGGACAGAACACAGATACGCAGTATTTT
once	TRBV9	TRBD2	TRBJ2-3	CASSSRLAGGPDTQYF	TGTGCCAGCAGCTCCCGACTAGCGGGGGGGCCAGATACGCAGTATTTT
-	TRBV5-4	-	TRBJ2-2	CASSPVGGELFF	TGTGCCAGCAGCCCTGTCGGCGGGGAGCTGTTTTTT
-	TRBV6-1	-	TRBJ1-1	CASRSTGMVAFF	TGTGCCAGCAGAAGCACAGGGATGGTTGCTTTCTTT
-	TRBV7-9	TRBD1	TRBJ1-2	CASSLTQQGYGYTF	TGTGCCAGCAGCTTGACCCAACAGGGGTATGGCTACACCTTC
-	TRBV19	-	TRBJ1-2	CASSISVGGYGYTF	TGTGCCAGTAGTATCTCAGTGGGCGGCTATGGCTACACCTTC
-	TRBV19	-	TRBJ2-3	CASSRAVGPPRDTQYF	TGTGCCAGTAGCCGCGCAGTAGGACCGCCGCGGGATACGCAGTATTTT
-	TRBV7-8	TRBD2	TRBJ2-5	CASSLARTSGGAYQETQYF	TGTGCCAGCAGCTTAGCCCGGACTAGCGGGGGGGCGTATCAAGAGACCCAGTACTTC
-	TRBV11-3	-	TRBJ2-5	CASSFKETQYF	TGTGCCAGCAGCTTTAAGGAGACCCAGTACTTC
once	TRBV5-6	-	TRBJ2-7	CASSPRTLHEQYF	TGTGCCAGCAGCCCCCGGACTCTACACGAGCAGTACTTC
once	TRBV5-6	-	TRBJ2-1	CASSFPASSYNEQFF	TGTGCCAGCAGCTTTCCCGCTAGCTCCTACAATGAGCAGTTCTTC
-	TRBV2	-	TRBJ1-5	CASSVVAGNQPQHF	TGTGCCAGCAGTGTCGTGGCAGGGAATCAGCCCCAGCATTTT
-	TRBV4-2	-	TRBJ2-2	CASSQDHRAGELFF	TGTGCCAGCAGCCAAGATCACCGGGCCGGGGAGCTGTTTTTT
-	TRBV7-2	TRBD2	TRBJ2-3	CASSSSLAGGPTDTQYF	TGTGCCAGCAGCTCATCACTAGCGGGGGGGCCAACAGATACGCAGTATTTT
-	TRBV5-1	TRBD2	TRBJ2-2	CASSFTSGGAYGELFF	TGCGCCAGCAGCTTTACTAGCGGGGGGGCCTACGGGGAGCTGTTTTTT
-	TRBV11-3	-	TRBJ2-7	CASSIHSGSYEQYF	TGTGCCAGCAGCATTCACTCAGGGAGCTACGAGCAGTACTTC
once	TRBV5-4	-	TRBJ1-4	CASSPTQGLGEKLFF	TGTGCCAGCAGCCCCACACAGGGTTTGGGTGAAAAACTGTTTTTT
-	TRBV7-7	-	TRBJ2-1	CASSLDSHNEQFF	TGTGCCAGCAGCTTAGACAGCCACAATGAGCAGTTCTTC
-	TRBV7-6	TRBD1	TRBJ2-7	CASSLAVRGQGIHEQYF	TGTGCCAGCAGCTTAGCCGTGAGGGGACAGGGGATCCACGAGCAGTACTTC
once	TRBV5-1	TRBD1	TRBJ2-7	CASSGQGMNEQYF	TGCGCCAGCAGCGGACAGGGAATGAACGAGCAGTACTTC
-	TRBV29-1	-	TRBJ2-7	CSVGTDLHYEQYF	TGCAGCGTTGGGACAGATCTCCATTACGAGCAGTACTTC
-	TRBV2	-	TRBJ2-3	CASRITDTQYF	TGTGCCAGCAGGATCACAGATACGCAGTATTTT
-	TRBV5-1	-	TRBJ2-7	CATTMVEGSHEQYF	TGCGCCACCACGATGGTGGAGGGGTCCCACGAGCAGTACTTC
-	TRBV5-1	-	TRBJ2-1	CASSLMGPDNEQFF	TGCGCCAGCAGCTTGATGGGACCGGACAATGAGCAGTTCTTC
-	TRBV7-9	TRBD1	TRBJ1-2	CASSHTGQGLYYGYTF	TGTGCCAGCAGCCACACCGGACAGGGGCTTTACTATGGCTACACCTTC
-	TRBV4-2	-	TRBJ2-5	CASSQDGRSKETQYF	TGTGCCAGCAGCCAAGATGGCAGGTCAAAGGAGACCCAGTACTTC
-	TRBV9	-	TRBJ1-1	CASSVGGRENTEAFF	TGTGCCAGCAGCGTAGGTGGGCGGGAGAACACTGAAGCTTTCTTT
-	TRBV5-4	TRBD1	TRBJ2-5	CASSPGVRGLMETQYF	TGTGCCAGCAGCCCGGGGGTCAGGGGGCTAATGGAGACCCAGTACTTC
once	TRBV29-1	-	TRBJ1-5	CSVVRDSNQPQHF	TGCAGCGTTGTGAGGGATAGCAATCAGCCCCAGCATTTT
-	TRBV5-6	-	TRBJ2-1	CASSFWPGGLPTQQFF	TGTGCCAGCAGCTTCTGGCCCGGGGGACTTCCAACACAGCAGTTCTTC
-	TRBV9	TRBD1	TRBJ1-2	CASSSWTGANYGYTF	TGTGCCAGCAGCTCCTGGACAGGGGCCAACTATGGCTACACCTTC
few	TRBV4-2	-	TRBJ1-2	CASSRNLRDNNYGYTF	TGTGCCAGCAGCCGCAACCTCCGGGACAACAACTATGGCTACACCTTC
-	TRBV6-5	TRBD1	TRBJ2-2	CASSSSGTAPRELFF	TGTGCCAGCAGTTCTTCCGGGACAGCCCCCCGGGAGCTGTTTTTT
-	TRBV9	-	TRBJ1-1	CASSVERGGTEAFF	TGTGCCAGCAGCGTAGAAAGAGGGGGCACTGAAGCTTTCTTT
-	TRBV5-1	-	TRBJ1-6	CASSLVDGSYNSPLHF	TGCGCCAGCAGCTTGGTCGACGGCTCCTATAATTCACCCCTCCACTTT
-	TRBV29-1	-	TRBJ1-1	CSVRGGRTEAFF	TGCAGCGTTCGGGGGGGGCGTACTGAAGCTTTCTTT
-	TRBV19	TRBD1	TRBJ2-2	CASSSVGTVNTGELFF	TGTGCCAGTAGTTCGGTCGGGACAGTTAACACCGGGGAGCTGTTTTTT
few	TRBV9	-	TRBJ2-5	CASSAQQGLETQYF	TGTGCCAGCAGCGCCCAACAGGGACTGGAGACCCAGTACTTC
once	TRBV18	-	TRBJ2-5	CASSPGRIQGGETQYF	TGTGCCAGCTCACCTGGCCGAATACAGGGTGGAGAGACCCAGTACTTC
few	TRBV4-1	-	TRBJ1-1	CASSQDRGTNTEAFF	TGCGCCAGCAGCCAAGACAGGGGAACGAACACTGAAGCTTTCTTT
once	TRBV4-3	-	TRBJ2-3	CASSQTSTDTQYF	TGCGCCAGCAGCCAAACGAGCACAGATACGCAGTATTTT
-	TRBV5-1	TRBD2	TRBJ2-3	CASSSGGTSTDTQYF	TGCGCCAGCAGCTCCGGGGGGACTAGCACAGATACGCAGTATTTT
-	TRBV7-2	TRBD1	TRBJ2-1	CASSLGGTGGGGEQFF	TGTGCCAGCAGCTTAGGCGGGACAGGGGGCGGCGGTGAGCAGTTCTTC
-	TRBV5-6	TRBD1	TRBJ1-6	CASSWGPAQGESPLHF	TGTGCCAGCAGCTGGGGTCCGGCACAGGGGGAATCACCCCTCCACTTT
-	TRBV7-8	-	TRBJ2-7	CASSQSDTGPYEQYF	TGTGCCAGCAGCCAAAGCGACACGGGCCCCTACGAGCAGTACTTC
-	TRBV5-5	TRBD1	TRBJ1-2	CASSRTGQGLYGYTF	TGTGCCAGCAGCCGGACGGGACAGGGGCTCTATGGCTACACCTTC
-	TRBV19	-	TRBJ1-5	CASSIDRGSHNQPQHF	TGTGCCAGTAGTATAGATCGGGGCAGCCACAATCAGCCCCAGCATTTT